A selection of T cell receptor beta chains follows, all from one sample in a study of blood T cell repertoires in COVID-19. Sequenced by immunoSEQ multiplex PCR; TCRdb stores in-frame clones only, minus some. This sample has about 150,000 clones, with over 70% found just once. The sample taken for sequencing was peripheral blood. Receptors originate from a human donor in a cohort sampled during active COVID-19. The CDR3 runs from the conserved cysteine through the conserved F or W. D genes are given only for firm matches. Rows give clone size only sometimes, using once, few, many, or a class for an expanded clone.

CDR3 length: 15; J gene: TRBJ2-1; V gene: TRBV19; clone size: .; D gene: TRBD1; CDR3 DNA: TGTGCCAGTACTCCGGGACAGTCTATCTACAATGAGCAGTTCTTC; CDR3 protein: CASTPGQSIYNEQFF
CDR3 length: 14; J gene: TRBJ2-5; V gene: TRBV18; clone size: .; D gene: TRBD2; CDR3 DNA: TGTGCCAGCTCAGTCACTAGCGGACAAGAGACCCAGTACTTC; CDR3 protein: CASSVTSGQETQYF
CDR3 length: 14; J gene: TRBJ1-5; V gene: TRBV4-2; clone size: .; D gene: .; CDR3 DNA: TGTGCCAGCAGCCAAGGGTACAACAATCAGCCCCAGCATTTT; CDR3 protein: CASSQGYNNQPQHF
CDR3 length: 12; J gene: TRBJ1-2; V gene: TRBV28; clone size: .; D gene: .; CDR3 DNA: TGTGCCATCCCCGAGGGCAGTAATGGCTACACCTTC; CDR3 protein: CAIPEGSNGYTF
CDR3 length: 15; J gene: TRBJ1-1; V gene: TRBV18; clone size: .; D gene: .; CDR3 DNA: TGTGCCAGCTCACCCCTCAGGGGATTGAACACTGAAGCTTTCTTT; CDR3 protein: CASSPLRGLNTEAFF
CDR3 length: 12; J gene: TRBJ1-1; V gene: TRBV2; clone size: few; D gene: .; CDR3 DNA: TGTGCCTCCACCCGGTGGGGGGAAACTCTTTTATTT; CDR3 protein: CASTRWGETLLF
CDR3 length: 13; J gene: TRBJ2-3; V gene: TRBV4-1; clone size: .; D gene: .; CDR3 DNA: TGCGCCAGCAGCCAACCCCACACAGATACGCAGTATTTT; CDR3 protein: CASSQPHTDTQYF
CDR3 length: 19; J gene: TRBJ1-6; V gene: TRBV9; clone size: once; D gene: .; CDR3 DNA: TGTGCCAGCAGCGTAGGGCATCCCTACTCTGGACAGAAAAATTCACCCCTCCACTTT; CDR3 protein: CASSVGHPYSGQKNSPLHF
CDR3 length: 14; J gene: TRBJ1-1; V gene: TRBV7-2; clone size: .; D gene: TRBD1; CDR3 DNA: TGTGCCAGCAGCTCCCCCGACAGGGGCACTGAAGCTTTCTTT; CDR3 protein: CASSSPDRGTEAFF
CDR3 length: 13; J gene: TRBJ2-3; V gene: TRBV11-3; clone size: once; D gene: .; CDR3 DNA: TGTGCCAGCAGCTCGGGAGTTACAGATACGCAGTATTTT; CDR3 protein: CASSSGVTDTQYF
CDR3 length: 14; J gene: TRBJ1-4; V gene: TRBV29-1; clone size: .; D gene: TRBD1; CDR3 DNA: TGCAGCGTTGTGACAGGGGGGCCTTGGGAAAAACTGTTTTTT; CDR3 protein: CSVVTGGPWEKLFF
CDR3 length: 13; J gene: TRBJ2-1; V gene: TRBV5-1; clone size: .; D gene: TRBD1; CDR3 DNA: TGCGCCAGTTCAGGGGGCGGCTACAATGAGCAGTTCTTC; CDR3 protein: CASSGGGYNEQFF
CDR3 length: 15; J gene: TRBJ2-3; V gene: TRBV11-3; clone size: few; D gene: TRBD1; CDR3 DNA: TGTGCCAGCAGCTCCCCGGGACAGGGGAGAGATACGCAGTATTTT; CDR3 protein: CASSSPGQGRDTQYF
CDR3 length: 20; J gene: TRBJ2-3; V gene: TRBV19; clone size: .; D gene: TRBD2; CDR3 DNA: TGTGCCAGTAGTCCTCTGTGGGGTAGCGGGAGGGCCAGGGGCACAGATACGCAGTATTTT; CDR3 protein: CASSPLWGSGRARGTDTQYF
CDR3 length: 14; J gene: TRBJ2-2; V gene: TRBV7-3; clone size: .; D gene: .; CDR3 DNA: TGTGCCAGCAGCCTTCTCTCGAACACCGGGGAGCTGTTTTTT; CDR3 protein: CASSLLSNTGELFF
CDR3 length: 15; J gene: TRBJ2-1; V gene: TRBV27; clone size: .; D gene: .; CDR3 DNA: TGTGCCAGCAACCCGGGAACATCACTCGCCAATGAGCAGTTCTTC; CDR3 protein: CASNPGTSLANEQFF
CDR3 length: 15; J gene: TRBJ1-4; V gene: TRBV5-6; clone size: .; D gene: .; CDR3 DNA: TGTGCCAGCAGCTCCTACGACAGAACTAATGAAAAACTGTTTTTT; CDR3 protein: CASSSYDRTNEKLFF
CDR3 length: 12; J gene: TRBJ2-5; V gene: TRBV3-1/TRBV3-2; clone size: .; D gene: .; CDR3 DNA: TGTGCCAGCAGCCTGACTAGATCAGCCCAGTACTTC; CDR3 protein: CASSLTRSAQYF
CDR3 length: 16; J gene: TRBJ2-2; V gene: TRBV7-3; clone size: .; D gene: TRBD2; CDR3 DNA: TGTGCCAGCAGCTTAGCGGCAGGACTAGACACCGGGGAGCTGTTTTTT; CDR3 protein: CASSLAAGLDTGELFF
CDR3 length: 16; J gene: TRBJ2-1; V gene: TRBV7-9; clone size: .; D gene: .; CDR3 DNA: TGTGCCAGCAGCCCACGGTTTCTATTGCGTTACAATGAGCAGTTCTTC; CDR3 protein: CASSPRFLLRYNEQFF
CDR3 length: 14; J gene: TRBJ1-1; V gene: TRBV27; clone size: .; D gene: .; CDR3 DNA: TGTGCCAGCAGTTTGGGGGGGTCGGGCACTGAAGCTTTCTTT; CDR3 protein: CASSLGGSGTEAFF
CDR3 length: 12; J gene: TRBJ1-6; V gene: TRBV5-6; clone size: once; D gene: .; CDR3 DNA: TGTGCCAGCAGCCCCGGGACACCACCCCTCCACTTT; CDR3 protein: CASSPGTPPLHF
CDR3 length: 19; J gene: TRBJ1-4; V gene: TRBV4-1; clone size: .; D gene: .; CDR3 DNA: TGCGCCAGCAGCCTAGCCCCGGGACACCGAGGGGCAACTAATGAAAAACTGTTTTTT; CDR3 protein: CASSLAPGHRGATNEKLFF